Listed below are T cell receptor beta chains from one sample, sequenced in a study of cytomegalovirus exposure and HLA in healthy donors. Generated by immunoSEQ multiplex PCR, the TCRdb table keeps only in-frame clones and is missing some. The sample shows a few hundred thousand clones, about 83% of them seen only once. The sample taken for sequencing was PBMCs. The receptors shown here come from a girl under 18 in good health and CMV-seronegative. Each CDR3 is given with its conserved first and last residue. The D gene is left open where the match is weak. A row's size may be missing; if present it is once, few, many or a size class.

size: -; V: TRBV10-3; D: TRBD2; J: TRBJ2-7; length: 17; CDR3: CAIRRTGTSGSTYEQYF; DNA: TGTGCCATCAGGAGGACCGGGACTAGCGGGAGTACATACGAGCAGTACTTC
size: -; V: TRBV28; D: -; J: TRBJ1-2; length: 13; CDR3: CASSQGLGYGYTF; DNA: TGTGCCAGCAGCCAGGGCCTCGGCTATGGCTACACCTTC
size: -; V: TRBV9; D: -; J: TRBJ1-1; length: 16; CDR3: CASSASATWGGTEAFF; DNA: TGTGCCAGCAGCGCCAGCGCTACCTGGGGAGGCACTGAAGCTTTCTTT
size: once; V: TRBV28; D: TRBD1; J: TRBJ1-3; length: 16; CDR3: CASSLSFGRGLDTIYF; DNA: TGTGCCAGCAGTTTATCGTTTGGCAGGGGGCTTGACACCATATATTTT
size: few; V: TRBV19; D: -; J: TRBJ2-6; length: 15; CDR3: CASQTSGSGANVLTF; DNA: TGTGCCAGCCAAACCTCAGGGTCTGGGGCCAACGTCCTGACTTTC
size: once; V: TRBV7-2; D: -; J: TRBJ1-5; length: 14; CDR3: CASSLGGAIQPQHF; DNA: TGTGCCAGCAGCTTAGGGGGCGCGATTCAGCCCCAGCATTTT
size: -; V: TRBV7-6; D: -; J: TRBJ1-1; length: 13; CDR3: CASSLEMETEAFF; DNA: TGTGCCAGCAGCTTAGAAATGGAGACTGAAGCTTTCTTT
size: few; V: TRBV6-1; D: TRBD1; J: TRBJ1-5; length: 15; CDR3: CASSLRDSFNQPQHF; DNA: TGTGCCAGCAGTCTCCGGGACAGCTTCAATCAGCCCCAGCATTTT
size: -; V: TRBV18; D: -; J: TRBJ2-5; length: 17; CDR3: CASSPPNSLLGQETQYF; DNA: TGTGCCAGCTCACCACCGAACAGCTTGTTGGGCCAAGAGACCCAGTACTTC
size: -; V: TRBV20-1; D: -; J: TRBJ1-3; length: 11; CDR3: CSAVVGNTIYF; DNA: TGCAGTGCCGTAGTTGGAAACACCATATATTTT
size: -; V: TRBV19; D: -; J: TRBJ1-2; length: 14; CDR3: CASRPGREDYGYTF; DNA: TGTGCCAGTAGGCCCGGACGGGAGGACTATGGCTACACCTTC
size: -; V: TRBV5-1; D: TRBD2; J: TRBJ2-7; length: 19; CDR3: CASRSLDGLAGAGPYEQYF; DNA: TGCGCCAGCAGGTCATTGGATGGACTAGCGGGAGCGGGACCCTACGAGCAGTACTTC
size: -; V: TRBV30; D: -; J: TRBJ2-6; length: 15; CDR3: CAWSVGGSGANVLTF; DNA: TGTGCCTGGAGCGTGGGGGGATCTGGGGCCAACGTCCTGACTTTC
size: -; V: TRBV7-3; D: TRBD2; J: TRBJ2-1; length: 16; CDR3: CASSVAGGRGLYEQFF; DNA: TGTGCCAGCAGCGTAGCGGGGGGACGAGGGTTGTATGAGCAGTTCTTC
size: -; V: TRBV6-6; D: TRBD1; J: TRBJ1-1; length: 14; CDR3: CASSLQGERTEAFF; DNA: TGTGCCAGCAGTTTACAGGGGGAGAGGACTGAAGCTTTCTTT
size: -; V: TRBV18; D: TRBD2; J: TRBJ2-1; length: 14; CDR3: CASSPVAGATEQFF; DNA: TGTGCCAGCTCACCAGTAGCGGGAGCGACTGAGCAGTTCTTC
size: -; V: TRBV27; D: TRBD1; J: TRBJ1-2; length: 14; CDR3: CASSRQGAGYGYTF; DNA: TGTGCCAGCAGTCGGCAGGGGGCTGGATATGGCTACACCTTC
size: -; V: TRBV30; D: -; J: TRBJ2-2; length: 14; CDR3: CAWSQGQPTGELFF; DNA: TGTGCCTGGAGTCAGGGGCAGCCGACGGGGGAGCTGTTTTTT
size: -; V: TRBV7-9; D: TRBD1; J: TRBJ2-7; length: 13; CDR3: CSSSLAGQDEQYF; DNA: TGTTCCAGCAGCTTAGCCGGACAGGACGAGCAGTACTTC
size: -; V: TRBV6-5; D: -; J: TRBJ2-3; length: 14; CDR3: CASSLRGPTDTQYF; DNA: TGTGCCAGCAGTTTGCGGGGGCCCACAGATACGCAGTATTTT
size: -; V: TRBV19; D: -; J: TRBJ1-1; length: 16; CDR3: CASSQGKTVMNTEAFF; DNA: TGTGCCAGTAGCCAAGGGAAGACAGTTATGAACACTGAAGCTTTCTTT
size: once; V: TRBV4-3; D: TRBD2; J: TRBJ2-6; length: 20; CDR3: CASSQRGLAGGNSGANVLTF; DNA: TGCGCCAGCAGCCAAAGGGGACTAGCGGGGGGTAACTCTGGGGCCAACGTCCTGACTTTC
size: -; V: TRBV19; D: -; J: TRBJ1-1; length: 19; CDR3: CASSRSGRWEKVGDTEAFF; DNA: TGTGCCAGTAGTCGCAGTGGGAGATGGGAGAAAGTTGGGGACACTGAAGCTTTCTTT
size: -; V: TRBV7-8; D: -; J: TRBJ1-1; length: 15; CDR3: CASSLGGGRNTEAFF; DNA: TGTGCCAGCAGCTTAGGCGGAGGTCGGAACACTGAAGCTTTCTTT
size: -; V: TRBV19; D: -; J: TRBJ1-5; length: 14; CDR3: CASMRRNSNQPQHF; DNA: TGTGCCAGTATGAGGAGAAATAGCAATCAGCCCCAGCATTTT
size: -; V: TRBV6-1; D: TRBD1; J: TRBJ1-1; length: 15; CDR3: CASRDRGREGIEAFF; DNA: TGTGCCAGCAGGGACAGGGGGCGCGAAGGTATTGAAGCTTTCTTT